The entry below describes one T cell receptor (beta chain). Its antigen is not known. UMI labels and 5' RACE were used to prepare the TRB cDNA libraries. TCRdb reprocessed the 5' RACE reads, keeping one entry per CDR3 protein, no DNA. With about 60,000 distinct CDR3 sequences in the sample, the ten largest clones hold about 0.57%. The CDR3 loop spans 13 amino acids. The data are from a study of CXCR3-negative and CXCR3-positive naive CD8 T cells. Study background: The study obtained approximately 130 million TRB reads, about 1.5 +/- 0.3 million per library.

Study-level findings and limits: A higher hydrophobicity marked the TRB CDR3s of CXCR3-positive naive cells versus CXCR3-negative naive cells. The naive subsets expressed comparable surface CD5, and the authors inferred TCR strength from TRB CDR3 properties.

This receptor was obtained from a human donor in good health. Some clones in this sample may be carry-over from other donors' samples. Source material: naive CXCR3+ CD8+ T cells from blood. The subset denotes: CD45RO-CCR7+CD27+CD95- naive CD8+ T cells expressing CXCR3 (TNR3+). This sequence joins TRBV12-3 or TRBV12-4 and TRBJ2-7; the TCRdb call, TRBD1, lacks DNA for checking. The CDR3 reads CASSGGQGNEQYF.